The 14 T cell receptor beta chains below were found in one sample sequenced in a study of blood T cells in healthy people across ages. Alongside a J-beta primer mix, a sample-barcoded 5' primer served in a second PCR lasting about 7 to 11 cycles. From the 5' RACE reads, TCRdb called clonotypes with MiXCR, one entry per CDR3 protein. The profile shows about 800,000 distinct CDR3 sequences, 20% to 30% of them singletons. The same sample was also studied in work on T cells of mothers and their children.

Sequenced sample: blood. These receptors originate from a boy aged 5-17 years in good health.

This clonotype has only one observation. V gene TRBV15 combines with J gene TRBJ2-7; D is uncertain. The CDR3 contains 15 residues. Germline V lookup: CDR1 LNHNV, CDR2 YYDKDF (reference sequence). V shed 0 bases and J shed 2 bases, with 11 bases lying between them. The CDR3 loop reads CATSRDLQLAYEQYF. The DNA for the CDR3 is TGTGCCACCAGCAGAGATCTACAGCTCGCCTACGAGCAGTACTTC.

V usage is TRBV28 and J usage is TRBJ2-2, with D possibly being TRBD1 (6 bases). The CDR3 has 16 residues. Per the germline V gene, CDR1 is MDHEN and CDR2 is SYDVKM. Deletions cut 6 bases from V and 0 bases from J, with 14 bases between. The CDR3 region has the DNA TGTGCCAGCAGGTATGGCAGGGGTACGAACACCGGGGAGCTGTTTTTT. It specifies CASRYGRGTNTGELFF.

V usage is TRBV12-3 or TRBV12-4 and J usage is TRBJ2-5, with 7 bases that match TRBD1. The DNA end is a closer match to TRBJ2-7, so the J assignment may be wrong. The CDR3 is 15 residues long. The DNA for the CDR3 is TGTGCCAGCAGTCCGCGAGGGGGCCTGACCTACGAGCAGTACTTC. The encoded protein is CASSPRGGLTYEQYF.

This clonotype was picked up a small number of times. The chain joins TRBV7-9 to TRBJ2-3; the match to TRBD1 covers 8 bases. Germline-derived CDR1 and CDR2 are SEHNR and FQNEAQ (reference sequence). Germline trimming cut 6 bases from V and 4 bases from J; bases unmatched to any gene: 21. The CDR3 is 19 amino acids. The CDR3 sequence is CASSPIWQGARMSPDTQYF. For the CDR3, the DNA is TGTGCCAGCAGTCCCATTTGGCAGGGGGCGCGTATGTCCCCAGATACGCAGTATTTT.

This clonotype was counted ten times or more. V is TRBV20-1 and J is TRBJ2-1, with a possible D match to TRBD2 (6 bases). CDR1 is DFQATT and CDR2 is SNEGSKA in the germline V gene (reference sequence). This CDR3 has 16 residues. Between the trimmed V and J ends, which lost 5 bases and 0 bases, there was a span of 17 bases. This CDR3 reads CSAPPLALSSYNEQFF. DNA for the CDR3: TGCAGTGCTCCCCCTCTAGCGCTTAGCTCCTACAATGAGCAGTTCTTC.

This clonotype has only a few counts. The CDR3, as DNA: TGCGCCAGCAGCTTGACACCAGCACAAGAGACCCAGTACTTC. This codes for CASSLTPAQETQYF. The V call is TRBV5-1, the J call TRBJ2-5; D remains ambiguous. Trimming took 1 base from V and 2 from J, leaving 9 bases between them. The germline CDR1 and CDR2 sequences are SGHRS and YFSETQ. This CDR3 contains 14 residues.

This chain links TRBV29-1 with TRBJ2-1; D is unclear. This CDR3 is 11 amino acids long. The germline V and J ends were trimmed by 7 bases and 8 bases, with 12 bases remaining between them. In germline, CDR1 is SQVTM, CDR2 ANQGSEA. CDR3 bases: TGCAGCGCCAGGCAGAGTGATGAGCAGTTCTTC. This sequence encodes CSARQSDEQFF.

The chain has TRBV25-1 and TRBJ2-5; 8 bases are shared with TRBD1. The germline V gene encodes CDR1 MGHDK and CDR2 SYGVNS. The CDR3 is 15 amino acids. V gave up 3 bases and J gave up 4 bases; unmatched junction bases: 7. The CDR3 here is CASSDLGQGSETQYF. The CDR3 bases are TGTGCCAGCAGTGACCTCGGACAGGGATCAGAGACCCAGTACTTC.

J is TRBJ2-3 and V is TRBV20-1; TRBD2 aligns across 7 bases. The length of the CDR3 is 16 residues. After removal of 0 bases from V and 4 bases from J, the junction contained 10 bases not matched to a gene. Germline loops: CDR1 DFQATT, CDR2 SNEGSKA (reference sequence). CDR3 nucleotide sequence: TGCAGTGCTAGAGATCTGATGACTAGCTCCCCAGATACGCAGTATTTT. This codes for CSARDLMTSSPDTQYF.

This chain joins TRBV6-2 or TRBV6-3 and TRBJ2-5, with 10 bases that match TRBD2. This CDR3 is built from 17 residues. The germline CDR1 and CDR2 sequences are MNHEY and SVGEGT. The CDR3: CVFLASGSCLFDGTQYF. The CDR3 DNA sequence: TGTGTCTTCTTGGCTAGCGGGAGTTGCTTATTTGATGGGACCCAGTACTTC.

This clonotype was seen only a few times. V and J are TRBV9 and TRBJ1-3; maybe TRBD1 (5 bases). This CDR3 contains 13 residues. Trimming took 0 bases from V and 5 from J, leaving 6 bases between them. Germline V gene sequence: CDR1 SGDLS, CDR2 YYNGEE. CDR3 DNA: TGTGCCAGCAGCGTAGCAGGGAGAAACACCATATATTTT. It specifies CASSVAGRNTIYF.

The rearrangement joins TRBV20-1 to TRBJ2-7; 8 bases agree with TRBD1. Germline loops: CDR1 DFQATT, CDR2 SNEGSKA (reference sequence). V was clipped by 5 bases and J by 1 base; unmatched bases: 7. This CDR3 spans 14 amino acids. The CDR3 coding sequence is TGCAGTGCTTCGACGACAGGGGAGTCCTACGAGCAGTACTTC. Translating it yields CSASTTGESYEQYF.

In the case of this clonotype: At one end the junction does not follow the germline gene, possibly because of a read error. The chain joins TRBV29-1 to TRBJ1-2; D might be TRBD1 (5 bases). CDR3 length: 12 residues. CDR1 is SQVTM, CDR2 ANQGSEA, per germline. As DNA, the CDR3 is TGCAGCGCTGAACCCGGAGGTGGGACCCACACCTTC. This codes for CSAEPGGGTHTF.

This clonotype was seen only a few times. This chain connects TRBV29-1 to TRBJ1-6; D perhaps matches TRBD1 (6 bases). CDR1 and CDR2 from the germline V gene are SQVTM and ANQGSEA. There are 15 residues in the CDR3. Deletions cut 6 bases from V and 7 bases from J, with 19 bases between. This CDR3 reads CSVKDSGTLNSPLHF. CDR3 bases: TGCAGCGTCAAGGACTCAGGGACACTGAATTCACCCCTCCACTTT.